The T cell receptor (beta chain) under discussion was sequenced for a study of identical twins. Broader study findings: Compared with models, monozygotic twins showed more out-of-frame TCR alpha sharing.

TCRdb independently ran MiXCR on the 5' RACE reads; one entry per CDR3 protein. The data show approximately 700,000 distinct CDR3 sequences, with less than 7% seen just once and roughly 1.8% held by the top ten. The CDR3 runs to 14 residues. V shed 4 bases and J shed 2 bases, with 11 bases lying between them. Germline V gives CDR1 SEHNR, CDR2 FQNEAQ (reference sequence). Ten or more counts support this clonotype. What it recognizes is unknown. The specimen was naive T cells sorted from blood. The receptor was isolated from a man younger than 30 in good health. The chain carries TRBV7-9 and TRBJ2-5; D is ambiguous. The CDR3 DNA reads as TGTGCCAGCAGCTCTTACGGGTCTCAAGAGACCCAGTACTTC. This encodes CASSSYGSQETQYF. The whole variable domain, remainder taken from reference TRBV7-9 and TRBJ2-5, is DTGVSQNPRHKITKRGQNVTFRCDPISEHNRLYWYRQTLGQGPEFLTYFQNEAQLEKSRLLSDRFSAERPKGSFSTLEIQRTEQGDSAMYLCASSSYGSQETQYFGPGTRLLVL.